The clone carrying this T cell receptor beta chain has a single count. The method was immunoSEQ multiplex PCR; TCRdb's version includes in-frame clones alone and lacks a portion of them. The sample records 90,000 to 100,000 clones, around 88% being singletons. This sample was included in a study of cytomegalovirus exposure and HLA in healthy donors. Germline V gives CDR1 SGHAT, CDR2 FQNNGV. The germline V and J ends were trimmed by 2 bases and 2 bases, with 7 bases remaining between them. The CDR3 spans 13 residues. Sequencing input: PBMCs. The V call is TRBV11-2, the J call TRBJ2-7; D call uncertain. The clonotype comes from a woman aged 30 to 39 in good health and CMV-seronegative. CDR3 in amino acids: CASSLLPPYEQYF. Written as DNA, the CDR3 is TGTGCCAGCAGCTTACTCCCCCCCTACGAGCAGTACTTC.